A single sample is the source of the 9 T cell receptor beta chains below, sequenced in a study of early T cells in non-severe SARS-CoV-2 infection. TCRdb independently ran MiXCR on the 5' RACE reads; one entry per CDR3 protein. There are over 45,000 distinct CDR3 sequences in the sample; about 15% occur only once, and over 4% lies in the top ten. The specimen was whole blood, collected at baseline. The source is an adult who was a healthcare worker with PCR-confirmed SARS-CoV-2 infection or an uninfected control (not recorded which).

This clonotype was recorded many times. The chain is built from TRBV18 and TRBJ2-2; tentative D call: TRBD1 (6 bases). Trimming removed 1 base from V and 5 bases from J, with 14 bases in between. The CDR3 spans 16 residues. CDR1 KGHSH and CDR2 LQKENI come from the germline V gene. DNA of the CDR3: TGTGCCAGCTCACCACTAACTATTACAGGGACCGGGGAGCTGTTTTTT. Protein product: CASSPLTITGTGELFF.

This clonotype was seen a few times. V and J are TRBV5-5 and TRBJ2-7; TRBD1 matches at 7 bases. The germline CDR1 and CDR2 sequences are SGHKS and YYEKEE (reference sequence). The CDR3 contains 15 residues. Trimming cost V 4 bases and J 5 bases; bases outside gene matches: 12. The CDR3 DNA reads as TGTGCCAGCAGCCTGAGACAGGGAAGAACGGACGAGCAGTACTTC. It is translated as CASSLRQGRTDEQYF.

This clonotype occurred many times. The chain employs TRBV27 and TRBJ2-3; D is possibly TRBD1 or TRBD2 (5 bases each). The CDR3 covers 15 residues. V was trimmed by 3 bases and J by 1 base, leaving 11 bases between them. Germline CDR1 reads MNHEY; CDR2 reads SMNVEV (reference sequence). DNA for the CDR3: TGTGCCAGCAGTTTTCGTAGGGGAGGCACAGATACGCAGTATTTT. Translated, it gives CASSFRRGGTDTQYF.

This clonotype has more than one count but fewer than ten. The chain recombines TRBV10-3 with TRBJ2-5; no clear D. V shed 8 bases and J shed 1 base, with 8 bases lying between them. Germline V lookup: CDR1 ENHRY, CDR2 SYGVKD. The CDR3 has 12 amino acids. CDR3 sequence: CAIGTPQETQYF. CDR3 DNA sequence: TGTGCCATCGGAACACCCCAAGAGACCCAGTACTTC.

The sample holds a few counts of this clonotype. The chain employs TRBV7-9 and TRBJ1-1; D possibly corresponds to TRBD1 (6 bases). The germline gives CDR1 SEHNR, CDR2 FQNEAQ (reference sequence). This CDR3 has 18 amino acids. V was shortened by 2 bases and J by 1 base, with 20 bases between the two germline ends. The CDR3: CASSLRGRAGLPNTEAFF. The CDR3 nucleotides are TGTGCCAGCAGCTTAAGGGGGAGGGCAGGATTGCCGAACACTGAAGCTTTCTTT.

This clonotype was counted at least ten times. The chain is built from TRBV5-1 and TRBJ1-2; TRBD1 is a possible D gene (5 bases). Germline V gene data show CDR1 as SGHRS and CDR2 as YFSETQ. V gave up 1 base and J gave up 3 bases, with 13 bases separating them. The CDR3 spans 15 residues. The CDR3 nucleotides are TGCGCCAGCAGCTTGAGCGTGGGGCAGGACTATGGCTACACCTTC. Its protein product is CASSLSVGQDYGYTF.

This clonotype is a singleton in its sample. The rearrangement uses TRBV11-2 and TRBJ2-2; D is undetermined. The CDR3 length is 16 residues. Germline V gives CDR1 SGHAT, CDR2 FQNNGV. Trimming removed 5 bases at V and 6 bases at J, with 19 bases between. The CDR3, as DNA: TGTGCCAGCAGCCCCTTTGGCAATCAAGGATCCGGGGAGCTGTTTTTT. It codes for CASSPFGNQGSGELFF. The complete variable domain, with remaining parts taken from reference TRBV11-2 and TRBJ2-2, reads EAGVAQSPRYKIIEKRQSVAFWCNPISGHATLYWYQQILGQGPKLLIQFQNNGVVDDSQLPKDRFSAERLKGVDSTLKIQPAKLEDSAVYLCASSPFGNQGSGELFFGEGSRLTVL.

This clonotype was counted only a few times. The CDR3 sequence: CASSQEYFYNEQFF. The CDR3 DNA follows: TGTGCCAGCAGCCAAGAGTACTTCTACAATGAGCAGTTCTTC. The chain employs TRBV3-1 and TRBJ2-1; D is unresolved. Germline CDR1 and CDR2: LGHDT and YNNKEL (reference sequence). The CDR3 length is 14 residues. With 0 bases removed from V and 3 bases from J, the gap between germline ends came to 6 bases.

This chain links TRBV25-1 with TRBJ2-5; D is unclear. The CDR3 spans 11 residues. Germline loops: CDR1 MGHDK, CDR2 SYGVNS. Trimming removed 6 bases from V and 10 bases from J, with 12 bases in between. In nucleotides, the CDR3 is TGTGCCAGCAGCCGCGGAGTGGGCCAGTACTTC. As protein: CASSRGVGQYF.